This TCR beta chain was found in a study of CD8+ T cells in alopecia areata. Overall study context: Dosing spanned 6 to 18 months on tofacitinib, then 6 months off drug.

CDR1 and CDR2 from the germline V gene are LGHNA and YSLEER. The CDR3 runs to 16 residues. V was shortened by 0 bases and J by 4 bases, with 15 bases between the two germline ends. Study findings and constraints: With patients, TCR sharing proved less clear than in mice, a difference possibly related to HLA.

Following extraction, RNA underwent reverse transcription to cDNA, which served as the sequencing template. TCRdb's copy holds only in-frame clones and misses some; the assay was immunoSEQ multiplex PCR. The sample lists 110,000 to 150,000 clones, about 60% occurring once. This clone was found a few times. What it recognizes is unknown. Lesional scalp tissue (obtained by punch biopsy) and peripheral blood were collected from alopecia areata patients. The sorting of PBMCs gave CD4+ and CD8+ T cells. The sequences come from CD4+ T cells sorted from blood, collected at week 0. This clonotype originated in a human donor with alopecia areata. J is TRBJ1-2 and V is TRBV4-3; no reliable D call. CDR3 coding DNA: TGCGCCAGCAGCCAAGATTTAGACATGCTAGGCTATGGCTACACCTTC. Amino acids: CASSQDLDMLGYGYTF.